This T cell receptor beta chain is drawn from a study of long-term antiretroviral therapy in people with HIV (dated by TCRdb to the early 2020s). With respect to the entire study: The earliest samples were collected roughly a decade before the 2015 WHO recommendation for immediate ART, at a time when ART was usually postponed until CD4 counts fell. This retrospective serial study examined whether starting ART and sustained HIV suppression were associated with changes in the composition and diversity of the TRB repertoire in peripheral blood. From 30 adults with confirmed HIV infection, the cohort provided 192 cryopreserved PBMC samples, gathered serially across a mean of around six years (range 1-12). Of the 30 or so participants with HIV, roughly 10 were female. No cross-contamination during QIAcube processing was seen in test extractions of a monoclonal T-cell line run alongside a few dozen polyclonal samples.

Inclusion was restricted to participants for whom at least one PBMC sample before ART initiation and at least two post-ART samples were available. Every participant with HIV received treatment in the United States of America. Cryopreserved samples of roughly 0.95-10 million PBMC were thawed and washed before DNA extraction. At the time of the earliest PBMC sample for each participant with HIV, ages ranged from 23 to 54 years. PBMC samples from each participant spanned 1-4 timepoints before ART initiation and 2-8 timepoints after ART initiation, with a median of 7 samples. Serial HIV viral load, CD4+ T-cell count, ART history and demographic data were obtained for every participant. Using a Qiagen kit on a QIAcube, genomic DNA was extracted from unsorted PBMC, with samples processed in batches of 12. What the authors observed across the whole study: HIV repertoires had narrower CDR3 length ranges than controls, and the network structure suggested an antigen-experienced repertoire that shifted only slightly toward naive after ART. The samples were dated from about 2004 to 2018, and the ART regimens that were used may be less effective than current ART regimens. Starting ART was linked to a significant rise in TRB diversity, yet even after long-term ART the diversity remained significantly lower than in transplant donor controls. Unsorted PBMC were profiled instead of sorted CD4+ and CD8+ T cells because pre-ART samples had limited cell numbers. No data were available on ART adherence, viral resistance or therapy changes, limiting inferences about post-ART repertoire changes. Because PBMC availability was limited, only the TCR beta chain was sequenced, with no alpha chain pairing. At every time point, the repertoire was dominated by expanded TRB clones first identified before ART initiation, although this dominance fluctuated and, in many PLHIV, declined after ART.

Concerning this clone: Its cognate antigen has yet to be identified. Per-base qualities were not stored, and no clone one base away is much larger.

Sequencing of the TRB variable region was done with the immunoSEQ hsTCRB v3.0 assay at survey level resolution. A depth of roughly 35,000-55,000 T-cell genomes per sample was targeted for TRB sequencing. Pooled TRB libraries were sequenced on an Illumina MiSeq with a v3 150-cycle kit. The paper's processing steps were these. Repertoire analysis ran in R within a reproducible Nextflow workflow covering QC, data transformation and analysis. Custom analyses were implemented in LymphoSeq2, an R package for AIRR-Seq data exploration. After excluding a few samples that yielded fewer than 5000 total TRB sequences, 150 to 200 HIV repertoires remained for analysis. Of the approximately 190 retained HIV repertoires, approximately 57 were collected before and roughly 130 after ART initiation. Repertoires were downsampled to 5000 TRB nucleotide sequences, with summary statistics averaged over 100 downsampling iterations. TRB sequences were retained for analysis only if CDR3 regions of at least seven amino acids were present. A Shannon entropy-derived clonality score and the Gini coefficient were used to measure diversity. Repertoire networks linked the top 5000 CDR3 amino acid sequences whenever two sequences differed by an edit distance of one. For TRB CDR3 amino acid sequences, GLIPH2 was used to predict antigen specificity groups and MHC restriction. CDR3 amino acid sequences were matched against VDJdb and McPAS-TCR to flag known CMV, EBV, HIV or tissue antigen associations. Pre-ART, post-ART and control groups were compared with Wilcoxon signed-rank tests and Holm-Bonferroni correction. Sourced from immuneACCESS, this table was stored by TCRdb with only in-frame sequences that have V and J called. A share of the clones is absent; for the studies checked, an unresolved V gene accounts for under half, and the remainder has no known explanation. Clonal size and the V and J genes are those of that table, whereas D and trimming came from the DNA. In all, the sample holds 20,000 to 25,000 clones, and around four fifths of those were seen once. 12% of the sample rests with the top ten.

The sequences come from unsorted PBMCs, collected 1.6 years after starting antiretroviral therapy. This TCR was recovered from a man aged 35 to 55 with HIV.

The CDR3 protein sequence reads: CASSHRNVIGEKLFF. The nucleotides are TGCGCCAGCAGCCATAGAAATGTAATAGGGGAAAAACTGTTTTTT. The rearranged chain carries TRBV4-1 and TRBJ1-4, with no confidently assigned D gene. CDR1 and CDR2, looked up from the germline V gene, are MGHRA and YSYEKL. The CDR3 has 15 amino acids, counting the end cysteine and phenylalanine. The CDR3 DNA has 45 bases and is translated from base 1. V loses 3 bases, J loses 8 bases, and the germline ends lie 16 bases apart.